The T cell receptor beta chain under discussion was sequenced for a study of T cell responses to AZD1222 COVID-19 vaccine. Points from the study as a whole: Spike-wide vaccine-associated CD4 TCRs dominated at 160-218 and 743-854. Donor demographics were predominantly white British with a female majority; clonal diversity may be underestimated. When two AZD1222 doses had been given, Spike-specific TCR breadth and depth rose.

About this clone: Its antigen is as yet unknown.

Germline loops: CDR1 SGHRS, CDR2 YFSETQ. V was trimmed by 6 bases and J by 9 bases, leaving 15 bases between them. The CDR3 spans 13 residues. The protocol was immunoSEQ multiplex PCR, while the TCRdb copy is restricted to in-frame clones and leaves out a portion. Of 200,000 or so clones in the sample, under 95% were seen once. The sample in question was peripheral blood, obtained on day 0 of MenACWY control vaccination. The rearrangement joins TRBV5-1 to TRBJ2-2; D unclear. The TCR sequence derives from an adult in good health. This chain's CDR3 is CASNSPDHRELFF. The CDR3 region has the DNA TGCGCCAGCAACTCCCCCGATCATCGGGAGCTGTTTTTT. Drawing the rest from reference TRBV5-1 and TRBJ2-2, the complete variable domain is KAGVTQTPRYLIKTRGQQVTLSCSPISGHRSVSWYQQTPGQGLQFLFEYFSETQRNKGNFPGRFSGRQFSNSRSEMNVSTLELGDSALYLCASNSPDHRELFFGEGSRLTVL.